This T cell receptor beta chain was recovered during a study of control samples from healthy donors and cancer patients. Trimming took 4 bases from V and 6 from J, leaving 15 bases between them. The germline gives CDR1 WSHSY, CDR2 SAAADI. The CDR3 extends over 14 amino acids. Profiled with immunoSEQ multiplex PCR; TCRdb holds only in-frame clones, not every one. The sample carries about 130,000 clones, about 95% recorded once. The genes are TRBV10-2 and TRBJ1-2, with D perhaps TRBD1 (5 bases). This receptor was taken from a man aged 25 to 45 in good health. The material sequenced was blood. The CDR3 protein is CASSALGREHGYTF. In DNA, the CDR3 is TGCGCCAGCAGTGCCCTGGGCAGGGAACATGGCTACACCTTC.